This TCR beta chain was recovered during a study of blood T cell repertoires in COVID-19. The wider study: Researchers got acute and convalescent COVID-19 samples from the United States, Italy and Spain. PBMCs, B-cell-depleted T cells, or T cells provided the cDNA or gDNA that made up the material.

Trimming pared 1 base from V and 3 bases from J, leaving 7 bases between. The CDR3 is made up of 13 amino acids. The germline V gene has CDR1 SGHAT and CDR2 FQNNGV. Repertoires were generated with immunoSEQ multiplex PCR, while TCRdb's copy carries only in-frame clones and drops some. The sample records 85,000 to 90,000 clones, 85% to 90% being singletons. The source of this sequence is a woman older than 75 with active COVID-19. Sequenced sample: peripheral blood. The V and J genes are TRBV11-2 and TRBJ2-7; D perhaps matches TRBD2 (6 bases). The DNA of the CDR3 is TGTGCCAGCAGCTTAGGGGGGGACTACGAGCAGTACTTC. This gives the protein CASSLGGDYEQYF.